The rows below give T cell receptor beta chains drawn from one sample of a study of blood T cell repertoires in COVID-19. Repertoires were generated with immunoSEQ multiplex PCR, while TCRdb's copy carries only in-frame clones and drops some. Here the sample spans about 260,000 clones, 87% being singletons. Sequencing used peripheral blood. The receptors shown here come from a woman between 40 and 50 years old who had recovered from COVID-19. The CDR3 runs from the conserved cysteine through the conserved F or W. Each record gives: D gene, J gene, clone size, V gene, CDR3 DNA, CDR3 protein. D genes are given only for firm matches. Clone size, where shown, is once, few, many, or a class for clones that have expanded.

D gene: -
J gene: TRBJ1-2
clone size: -
V gene: TRBV19
CDR3 DNA: TGTGCCAGTAGTATCCCTCGGGAGGGTGACTATGGCTACACCTTC
CDR3 protein: CASSIPREGDYGYTF

D gene: -
J gene: TRBJ1-6
clone size: once
V gene: TRBV9
CDR3 DNA: TGTGCCAGCAGCGTAGGTAGCTACCCGGAGGCACCCCTCCACTTT
CDR3 protein: CASSVGSYPEAPLHF

D gene: -
J gene: TRBJ2-7
clone size: -
V gene: TRBV6-5
CDR3 DNA: TGTGCCAGCCGAAGGGGCTACGAGCAGTACTTC
CDR3 protein: CASRRGYEQYF

D gene: -
J gene: TRBJ2-7
clone size: -
V gene: TRBV6-5
CDR3 DNA: TGTGCCAGCAGTTACCAACCGACAGTCCCCTACGAGCAGTACTTC
CDR3 protein: CASSYQPTVPYEQYF

D gene: TRBD2
J gene: TRBJ2-1
clone size: -
V gene: TRBV18
CDR3 DNA: TGTGCCAGCTCACCAAGGGCTAGCGGGGGGCCTTATGAGCAGTTCTTC
CDR3 protein: CASSPRASGGPYEQFF

D gene: TRBD1
J gene: TRBJ2-7
clone size: few
V gene: TRBV29-1
CDR3 DNA: TGCAGCGTTGGACAGGGGGCTTACGAGCAGTACTTC
CDR3 protein: CSVGQGAYEQYF

D gene: TRBD2
J gene: TRBJ2-7
clone size: once
V gene: TRBV6-5
CDR3 DNA: TGTGCCAGCAGTTTAGAGCGGGGGGACGAGCAGTACTTC
CDR3 protein: CASSLERGDEQYF

D gene: -
J gene: TRBJ2-2
clone size: -
V gene: TRBV15
CDR3 DNA: TGTGCCACCAGCAGAGAATTAACCGGGGAGCTGTTTTTT
CDR3 protein: CATSRELTGELFF

D gene: TRBD2
J gene: TRBJ2-7
clone size: once
V gene: TRBV6-5
CDR3 DNA: TGTGCCAGCAGTTACTCGGGTAGCGGGGGCGACGAGCAGTACTTC
CDR3 protein: CASSYSGSGGDEQYF

D gene: -
J gene: TRBJ1-1
clone size: -
V gene: TRBV9
CDR3 DNA: TGTGCCAGCAGCGTAGGGGCTGGCACTGAAGCTTTCTTT
CDR3 protein: CASSVGAGTEAFF

D gene: TRBD2
J gene: TRBJ2-1
clone size: -
V gene: TRBV5-4
CDR3 DNA: TGTGCCAGCAGCTTCGGGGGGGGGCCCCTCGATGAGCAGTTCTTC
CDR3 protein: CASSFGGGPLDEQFF

D gene: TRBD1
J gene: TRBJ1-1
clone size: -
V gene: TRBV19
CDR3 DNA: TGTGCCAGTAGTCCTTGGACAGGGCTTGGTGAAGCTTTCTTT
CDR3 protein: CASSPWTGLGEAFF

D gene: -
J gene: TRBJ2-5
clone size: -
V gene: TRBV11-3
CDR3 DNA: TGTGCCAGCAGCGACCGACAGGACCAAGAGACCCAGTACTTC
CDR3 protein: CASSDRQDQETQYF

D gene: -
J gene: TRBJ1-3
clone size: -
V gene: TRBV12-3/TRBV12-4
CDR3 DNA: TGTGCCAGCAGTTTTGGGGCCGGAAACACCATATATTTT
CDR3 protein: CASSFGAGNTIYF

D gene: -
J gene: TRBJ1-6
clone size: -
V gene: TRBV7-9
CDR3 DNA: TGTGCCAGCAGCTGGGGACTGAATAATTCACCCCTCCACTTT
CDR3 protein: CASSWGLNNSPLHF

D gene: -
J gene: TRBJ1-6
clone size: -
V gene: TRBV4-1
CDR3 DNA: TGCGCCAGCAGCCAAGAGCCGGGTTACAATTCACCCCTCCACTTT
CDR3 protein: CASSQEPGYNSPLHF

D gene: TRBD1
J gene: TRBJ1-5
clone size: few
V gene: TRBV19
CDR3 DNA: TGTGCCACCACTCGACAGGGCAGCAATCAGCCCCAGCATTTT
CDR3 protein: CATTRQGSNQPQHF

D gene: TRBD2
J gene: TRBJ2-7
clone size: -
V gene: TRBV12-5
CDR3 DNA: TGTGCTAGTGGTTTGGTTTCCGGGACTAAGGGCTACGAGCAGTACTTC
CDR3 protein: CASGLVSGTKGYEQYF

D gene: TRBD1
J gene: TRBJ2-2
clone size: -
V gene: TRBV6-5
CDR3 DNA: TGTGCCAGCAGTTCCATAGGGGACAGTGGCACCGGGGAGCTGTTTTTT
CDR3 protein: CASSSIGDSGTGELFF

D gene: TRBD1
J gene: TRBJ1-5
clone size: -
V gene: TRBV27
CDR3 DNA: TGTGCCAGCAGTTTACGAGGGGGCGGCAATCAGCCCCAGCATTTT
CDR3 protein: CASSLRGGGNQPQHF

D gene: -
J gene: TRBJ1-1
clone size: -
V gene: TRBV2
CDR3 DNA: TGTGCCAGCAGTCAAACAGTTAACACTGAAGCTTTCTTT
CDR3 protein: CASSQTVNTEAFF

D gene: -
J gene: TRBJ2-7
clone size: -
V gene: TRBV24-1
CDR3 DNA: TGTGCCACCAGTCATCTAAACGGGGGCGAGCAGTACTTC
CDR3 protein: CATSHLNGGEQYF

D gene: -
J gene: TRBJ1-1
clone size: few
V gene: TRBV11-2
CDR3 DNA: TGTGCCAGCAGCTTAGATCGCATAATTGAGTACCATGAAGCTTTCTTT
CDR3 protein: CASSLDRIIEYHEAFF

D gene: TRBD1
J gene: TRBJ2-7
clone size: -
V gene: TRBV11-3
CDR3 DNA: TGTGCCAGCAGCTTAGCCCCAGGGGGTATGTACGAGCAGTACTTC
CDR3 protein: CASSLAPGGMYEQYF

D gene: -
J gene: TRBJ1-3
clone size: -
V gene: TRBV19
CDR3 DNA: TGTGCCAGTAGTATAGTACCAGGGGCTGGAAACACCATATATTTT
CDR3 protein: CASSIVPGAGNTIYF

D gene: -
J gene: TRBJ2-7
clone size: -
V gene: TRBV19
CDR3 DNA: TGTGCCAGCAAAAGTGGGGCAGGGTCCTACGAGCAGTACTTC
CDR3 protein: CASKSGAGSYEQYF

D gene: -
J gene: TRBJ1-5
clone size: -
V gene: TRBV30
CDR3 DNA: TGTGCCTGGAGTGCTAAGGGGGGAGGGCAGCCCCAGCATTTT
CDR3 protein: CAWSAKGGGQPQHF

D gene: TRBD1
J gene: TRBJ1-2
clone size: -
V gene: TRBV19
CDR3 DNA: TGTGCCAGTAGTATAGTGACAGGGCTCGGCTACACCTTC
CDR3 protein: CASSIVTGLGYTF

D gene: TRBD1
J gene: TRBJ1-2
clone size: -
V gene: TRBV19
CDR3 DNA: TGTGCCACTAGGGGCGGGACAGGGTCCTATGGCTACACCTTC
CDR3 protein: CATRGGTGSYGYTF

D gene: -
J gene: TRBJ2-1
clone size: -
V gene: TRBV7-3
CDR3 DNA: TGTGCCAGCAGCTCGTCCGGACAGAACAATGAGCAGTTCTTC
CDR3 protein: CASSSSGQNNEQFF

D gene: -
J gene: TRBJ2-5
clone size: -
V gene: TRBV30
CDR3 DNA: TGTGCCTGGAGAACAGGGGGGGATCAAGAGACCCAGTACTTC
CDR3 protein: CAWRTGGDQETQYF

D gene: TRBD1
J gene: TRBJ2-3
clone size: few
V gene: TRBV4-3
CDR3 DNA: TGCGCCAGCAGTCACACAGGGGTTTCTAGCACAGATACGCAGTATTTT
CDR3 protein: CASSHTGVSSTDTQYF

D gene: -
J gene: TRBJ2-2
clone size: -
V gene: TRBV10-1
CDR3 DNA: TGCGCCAGCAGTGATGGTGGGCCGAACACCGGGGAGCTGTTTTTT
CDR3 protein: CASSDGGPNTGELFF

D gene: -
J gene: TRBJ2-1
clone size: -
V gene: TRBV9
CDR3 DNA: TGTGCCAGCAGCGGCCGCCGAGCGGGTGAGCAGTTCTTC
CDR3 protein: CASSGRRAGEQFF

D gene: -
J gene: TRBJ2-6
clone size: few
V gene: TRBV5-1
CDR3 DNA: TGCGCCAGCAGGCCCGACGGGTCTGGGGCCAACGTCCTGACTTTC
CDR3 protein: CASRPDGSGANVLTF

D gene: TRBD2
J gene: TRBJ2-3
clone size: -
V gene: TRBV7-6
CDR3 DNA: TGTGCCAGCAGCTCCTCTAGCGGGGGTGGGACAGATACGCAGTATTTT
CDR3 protein: CASSSSSGGGTDTQYF

D gene: TRBD2
J gene: TRBJ2-3
clone size: -
V gene: TRBV11-3
CDR3 DNA: TGTGCCAGCAGCTCCGGCAGCGGGGGTGTCGATACGCAGTATTTT
CDR3 protein: CASSSGSGGVDTQYF

D gene: -
J gene: TRBJ1-3
clone size: -
V gene: TRBV15
CDR3 DNA: TGTGCCACCAGCAGTCTAAGCCCAGGCACCTTTGGAAACACCATATATTTT
CDR3 protein: CATSSLSPGTFGNTIYF

D gene: TRBD1
J gene: TRBJ1-3
clone size: -
V gene: TRBV13
CDR3 DNA: TGTGCCAGCAGCTCGTACCGACAGGGGGATTCAAACACCATATATTTT
CDR3 protein: CASSSYRQGDSNTIYF

D gene: TRBD2
J gene: TRBJ2-1
clone size: -
V gene: TRBV18
CDR3 DNA: TGTGCCAGCTCACCACTAGCGGGTAGAGACAATGAGCAGTTCTTC
CDR3 protein: CASSPLAGRDNEQFF

D gene: -
J gene: TRBJ1-2
clone size: -
V gene: TRBV11-2
CDR3 DNA: TGTGCCAGTACGACAGATTTCAACTATGGCTACACCTTC
CDR3 protein: CASTTDFNYGYTF

D gene: -
J gene: TRBJ1-3
clone size: few
V gene: TRBV9
CDR3 DNA: TGTGCCAGCAGCGTAGCTAGGGGTGGTGGAAACACCATATATTTT
CDR3 protein: CASSVARGGGNTIYF

D gene: TRBD1
J gene: TRBJ1-2
clone size: -
V gene: TRBV5-4
CDR3 DNA: TGTGCCAGCAGCTTGGACAGGGGCAGCTATGGCTACACCTTC
CDR3 protein: CASSLDRGSYGYTF

D gene: -
J gene: TRBJ2-7
clone size: -
V gene: TRBV14
CDR3 DNA: TGTGCCAGCAGCCTCCTAGGACAGCCCTACGAGCAGTACTTC
CDR3 protein: CASSLLGQPYEQYF

D gene: TRBD1
J gene: TRBJ1-2
clone size: -
V gene: TRBV14
CDR3 DNA: TGTGCCAGCAGCCCTCGGCCGGGACAGGGTGTTCCCTATGGCTACACCTTC
CDR3 protein: CASSPRPGQGVPYGYTF